The 3 T cell receptor beta chains below all came from one sample that was sequenced in a study of T-cell memory formation after mild COVID-19 (dated by TCRdb to about 2021). Receptor amplification or capture employed 5' RACE. Instrument used: Illumina NovaSeq 6000. The raw public reads went through TCRdb reprocessing: fastp at Q25, MiXCR clone calling, in-frame beta chains kept. Identical CDR3 proteins give one entry, which carries the most common genes and DNA. Across this sample there are fewer than 600,000 distinct CDR3 sequences, with less than 25% seen only once. The ten largest clones take up around 7.7% of the sample. Sequenced input: PBMCs or a T cell subset sorted from them (not recorded which). The receptors were sampled from an adult woman who had mild COVID-19 (a few samples of this study predate the infection). The sample titles of this study are shuffled in the database, so cell type and time point are left out; the donor was told from shared clones.

The J gene is TRBJ2-7, the V gene TRBV5-5, with a weak D call TRBD1 (6 bases). In germline, CDR1 is SGHKS, CDR2 YYEKEE (reference sequence). This CDR3 contains 17 residues. Deletions cut 0 bases from V and 0 bases from J, with 16 bases between. The CDR3 is CASSLALTGAPSYEQYF. The CDR3 DNA follows: TGTGCCAGCAGCTTGGCCTTGACAGGTGCACCCTCCTACGAGCAGTACTTC.

The J gene is TRBJ1-5, the V gene TRBV10-3; D unclear. Germline assignment: CDR1 ENHRY and CDR2 SYGVKD. Trimming left V 0 bases short and J 7 bases short, with 7 bases between. The length of the CDR3 is 13 residues. The CDR3 region has the DNA TGTGCCATCAGTGAGTCGTCGGACCAGCCCCAGCATTTT. Protein: CAISESSDQPQHF.

V and J are TRBV11-2 and TRBJ2-4; D is ambiguous. Germline V CDR1 and CDR2: SGHAT, FQNNGV. The CDR3 spans 15 residues. The V and J ends lost 1 base and 5 bases respectively, with 12 bases between them. The CDR3 reads CASSLVTSGENIQYF. The DNA for the CDR3 is TGTGCCAGCAGCTTAGTGACAAGTGGAGAAAACATTCAGTACTTC.